Presented here are 3 T cell receptor beta chains from one specimen sequenced in a study of a mutant IDH1 vaccine in newly diagnosed glioma. Described time point: week 11, during vaccination. With topical imiquimod, each dose of the vaccine consisted of 300 ug of mutant IDH1 20-mer peptide. What these receptors recognize is not known. TCRdb's copy holds only in-frame clones and misses some; the assay was immunoSEQ multiplex PCR. The repertoire holds about 120,000 clones, with under 90% as singletons. The specimen was PBMCs, collected from a glioma patient whose treatment included an IDH1 peptide vaccine. These receptors originate from a woman aged 50 to 65 with glioma.

V gene TRBV5-6 combines with J gene TRBJ2-3, with TRBD1 matching over 7 bases. The V gene end was trimmed by 5 bases and the J gene end by 9 bases; junction bases not matched to a gene: 6. The CDR3 sequence is 12 residues long. Germline V CDR1 and CDR2: SGHDT, YYEEEE. CDR3 coding DNA: TGTGCCAGCAGAAGGGGGCCCAGGACGCAGTATTTT. Translating gives CASRRGPRTQYF.

This chain joins TRBV6-1 and TRBJ2-7, with D possibly TRBD2 on 5 matching bases. V was shortened by 4 bases and J by 6 bases, with 22 bases between the two germline ends. The CDR3 is 16 residues long. Germline V gives CDR1 MNHNS, CDR2 SASEGT. CDR3 loop: CASSVDRALMGSEQYF. The CDR3 bases are TGTGCCAGCAGTGTGGACCGGGCCCTCATGGGGAGCGAGCAGTACTTC.

CDR3 DNA: TGTGCCAGCAGCCGGGGAGGGGGCAGTGAAAAACTGTTTTTT. Its translation is CASSRGGGSEKLFF. The rearrangement joins TRBV28 to TRBJ1-4; 7 bases agree with TRBD1. From germline, CDR1 is MDHEN and CDR2 SYDVKM. The CDR3 is 14 amino acids. The V segment lost 6 bases and the J segment 7 bases; nucleotides outside the gene matches: 8.